Below, 20 T cell receptor beta chains from the same sample are listed, as sequenced in a study of blood T cell repertoires in COVID-19. This table comes from immunoSEQ multiplex PCR, and its TCRdb copy is limited to in-frame clones, with some not included. The table has approximately 160,000 clones, about 86% seen once; the top ten hold 5.5% to 8%. The material sequenced was peripheral blood. Source of these receptors: a man aged 50 to 59 with active or convalescent COVID-19.

The gene calls are TRBV19 and TRBJ1-2; D is possibly TRBD1 (6 bases). Deletions cut 6 bases from V and 2 bases from J, with 13 bases between. Germline V gene sequence: CDR1 LNHDA, CDR2 SQIVND (reference sequence). The length of the CDR3 is 14 residues. CDR3: CASRPGHPNYGYTF. The CDR3 DNA reads as TGTGCCAGTAGACCGGGACACCCAAACTATGGCTACACCTTC.

The genes are TRBV20-1 and TRBJ1-5; D is ambiguous. Germline CDR1 is DFQATT and CDR2 is SNEGSKA (reference sequence). Between the trimmed V and J ends, which lost 4 bases and 15 bases, there was a span of 16 bases. CDR3 length: 11 amino acids. This CDR3 reads CSAIVNRAVHF. The CDR3 nucleotides are TGCAGTGCTATTGTAAACCGCGCTGTGCATTTT.

This clone was detected only a few times. The V gene is TRBV6-5, the J gene TRBJ1-5, with 8 nucleotides matching TRBD1. The V segment lost 6 bases and the J segment 3 bases; nucleotides outside the gene matches: 4. CDR1 and CDR2 from the germline V gene are MNHEY and SVGAGI. This CDR3 spans 14 amino acids. The CDR3 DNA follows: TGTGCCAGCAGCCAGGGGGCGGTCAATCAGCCCCAGCATTTT. It is translated as CASSQGAVNQPQHF.

The gene calls are TRBV5-6 and TRBJ2-3, with TRBD1 as a possible D gene (5 bases). The V end was cut by 6 bases, the J end by 4 bases, with 12 bases between. The CDR3 runs 13 residues. Germline CDR1 reads SGHDT; CDR2 reads YYEEEE. CDR3 nucleotides: TGTGCCAGCACCTCTAGGGGTTCAGATACGCAGTATTTT. Translation: CASTSRGSDTQYF.

This clone was counted ten times or more. The J gene is TRBJ1-2, the V gene TRBV2, with 9 bases aligning to TRBD1. V was pared by 8 bases and J by 6 bases, with 10 bases of the junction left unmatched. The CDR3 is 14 amino acids. Germline loops: CDR1 SNHLY, CDR2 FYNNEI. The CDR3 sequence: CASSHRDREDGYTF. In nucleotides, the CDR3 is TGTGCCAGCTCCCACCGGGACAGGGAGGATGGCTACACCTTC.

The gene calls are TRBV4-2 and TRBJ2-7; a possible D gene is TRBD2 (6 bases). The CDR3 is 13 residues long. Trimming left V 3 bases short and J 4 bases short, with 10 bases between. The germline gives CDR1 LGHNA, CDR2 YNFKEQ. DNA of the CDR3: TGTGCCAGCAGCCAGACTAGGGAGTACGAGCAGTACTTC. It encodes CASSQTREYEQYF.

The rearrangement uses TRBV5-4 and TRBJ2-2; 12 bases are shared with TRBD1. Per germline, CDR1 SGHNT and CDR2 YYREEE (reference sequence). Trimming cost V 1 base and J 5 bases; bases outside gene matches: 6. The CDR3 is 17 amino acids. For the CDR3, the DNA is TGTGCCAGCAGCTTGTATGTGGGACAGGGGGCAACCGGGGAGCTGTTTTTT. Translating it yields CASSLYVGQGATGELFF.

This chain joins TRBV5-1 and TRBJ2-1; 9 bases align to TRBD1. The CDR3 sequence is 15 residues long. Losses at the gene ends were 0 bases for V and 7 bases for J; bases not matched to a gene: 5. Germline V gene data show CDR1 as SGHRS and CDR2 as YFSETQ. The CDR3 sequence is CASSLGDREVNEQFF. The CDR3 DNA sequence: TGCGCCAGCAGCTTGGGGGACAGGGAAGTAAATGAGCAGTTCTTC.

The chain employs TRBV30 and TRBJ2-1; weak D call: TRBD2 (5 bases). This CDR3 has 11 amino acids. Trimming pared 2 bases from V and 12 bases from J, leaving 11 bases between. Germline-derived CDR1 and CDR2 are GTSNPN and SVGIG (reference sequence). The CDR3 here is CAWSSPTTQFF. In DNA form, the CDR3 reads TGTGCCTGGAGTTCCCCGACTACGCAGTTCTTC. Complete variable domain (other parts from reference TRBV30 and TRBJ2-1): SQTIHQWPATLVQPVGSPLSLECTVEGTSNPNLYWYRQAAGRGLQLLFYSVGIGQISSEVPQNLSASRPQDRQFILSSKKLLLSDSGFYLCAWSSPTTQFFGPGTRLTVL.

This chain connects TRBV18 to TRBJ2-1; 8 bases agree with TRBD2. After removal of 4 bases from V and 8 bases from J, the junction contained 10 bases not matched to a gene. This CDR3 comprises 15 residues. Per germline, CDR1 KGHSH and CDR2 LQKENI. The CDR3 region is CASSQQAGVRDEQFF. Written as DNA, the CDR3 is TGTGCCAGCTCACAACAAGCGGGAGTAAGGGATGAGCAGTTCTTC.

The rearrangement joins TRBV27 to TRBJ1-6; D is possibly TRBD1 (5 bases). Germline V lookup: CDR1 MNHEY, CDR2 SMNVEV (reference sequence). The CDR3 contains 14 residues. Trimming took 2 bases from V and 5 from J, leaving 7 bases between them. The CDR3 protein is CASSLGGDNSPLHF. For the CDR3, the DNA is TGTGCCAGCAGTTTAGGAGGGGATAATTCACCCCTCCACTTT.

This clone was counted many times. The rearrangement links TRBV5-1 to TRBJ2-5, with a possible D match to TRBD1 (6 bases). The CDR3 runs 14 residues. The germline V and J ends were trimmed by 3 bases and 2 bases, with 11 bases remaining between them. Germline V CDR1 and CDR2: SGHRS, YFSETQ. DNA for the CDR3: TGCGCCAGCAGCTGGAAGGACAGACAAGAGACCCAGTACTTC. Encoded protein: CASSWKDRQETQYF.

The chain is built from TRBV7-6 and TRBJ1-6; weak D call: TRBD1 (6 bases). V lost 1 base to trimming and J lost 7 bases, with 11 bases between them. This CDR3 spans 15 amino acids. Germline assignment: CDR1 SGHVS and CDR2 FNYEAQ. CDR3 amino acids: CASSLDHRENSPLHF. CDR3 coding DNA: TGTGCCAGCAGCTTAGATCACAGGGAGAATTCACCCCTCCACTTT.

V gene TRBV6-5 combines with J gene TRBJ1-2; the match to TRBD1 covers 10 bases. The V gene end was trimmed by 6 bases and the J gene end by 6 bases; junction bases not matched to a gene: 7. CDR1 and CDR2 (germline): MNHEY, SVGAGI. CDR3 length: 14 residues. The CDR3 spells CASRPGTGVDGYTF. The DNA for the CDR3 is TGTGCCAGCAGACCTGGGACAGGGGTTGATGGCTACACCTTC.

The chain couples TRBV6-2 or TRBV6-3 to TRBJ1-5; D is ambiguous. V lost 4 bases and J lost 7, with 11 bases in between. Germline V lookup: CDR1 MNHEY, CDR2 SVGEGT. The length of the CDR3 is 13 residues. CDR3 residues: CASSSSEYQPQHF. Here the CDR3 DNA reads TGTGCCAGCAGTTCCTCAGAGTACCAGCCCCAGCATTTT.

The rearrangement links TRBV9 to TRBJ2-5; D may be TRBD1 (5 bases). Germline V gene sequence: CDR1 SGDLS, CDR2 YYNGEE. Trimming cost V 4 bases and J 1 base, with 17 bases left between them. The CDR3 is made up of 16 amino acids. Here the CDR3 reads CASSPEAGPIQETQYF. The CDR3 bases are TGTGCCAGCAGCCCAGAGGCAGGGCCAATCCAAGAGACCCAGTACTTC. The full variable domain, rest sourced from reference TRBV9 and TRBJ2-5, is DSGVTQTPKHLITATGQRVTLRCSPRSGDLSVYWYQQSLDQGLQFLIQYYNGEERAKGNILERFSAQQFPDLHSELNLSSLELGDSALYFCASSPEAGPIQETQYFGPGTRLLVL.

The chain recombines TRBV5-1 with TRBJ2-3; 8 nucleotides line up with TRBD1. This CDR3 has 14 amino acids. V shed 3 bases and J 4 bases; nucleotides not matched to a gene: 4. From germline, CDR1 is SGHRS and CDR2 YFSETQ. CDR3 coding DNA: TGCGCCAGCAGCTCGACAGGGGCTGCAGATACGCAGTATTTT. The encoded protein is CASSSTGAADTQYF. Together with reference TRBV5-1 and TRBJ2-3, the CDR3 gives the full variable domain: KAGVTQTPRYLIKTRGQQVTLSCSPISGHRSVSWYQQTPGQGLQFLFEYFSETQRNKGNFPGRFSGRQFSNSRSEMNVSTLELGDSALYLCASSSTGAADTQYFGPGTRLTVL.

The CDR3 reads CASSPFSGLRAYEQYF. For the CDR3, the DNA is TGTGCCAGCAGCCCCTTTTCGGGACTAAGGGCCTACGAGCAGTACTTC. This rearrangement joins TRBV14 to TRBJ2-7, with TRBD2 identical over 7 bases. In germline, CDR1 is SGHDN, CDR2 FVKESK. This CDR3 has 16 amino acids. The trim removed 4 bases at V and 2 bases at J, leaving 11 bases unmatched.

Only a few counts were recorded for this clone. J is TRBJ2-1 and V is TRBV5-8; 10 bases align to TRBD2. CDR1 SGHTS and CDR2 YDEGEE come from the germline V gene. V shed 1 base and J 8 bases; nucleotides not matched to a gene: 6. The CDR3 is made up of 15 amino acids. The chain's CDR3 is CASSLRLAGIDEQFF. In nucleotides, the CDR3 is TGTGCCAGCAGCTTGAGACTAGCGGGTATTGATGAGCAGTTCTTC.

V gene TRBV7-8 combines with J gene TRBJ2-5, with D maybe TRBD1 (5 bases). V lost 6 bases to trimming and J lost 2 bases, with 10 bases between them. The CDR3 is made up of 13 amino acids. Germline CDR1 is SGHVS and CDR2 is FQNEAQ. The CDR3 nucleotides read TGTGCCAGCAGGCAGGGATGGCAAGAGACCCAGTACTTC. It codes for CASRQGWQETQYF.